This T cell receptor beta chain is drawn from a study of CD8 T cells in Susac syndrome. With random hexamers, roughly 0.5 to 1 ug RNA was reverse transcribed. Multiplex immunoSEQ PCR targeted 54 Vbeta and 13 Jbeta TCR beta segments. TCRdb re-called the immunoSEQ multiplex PCR reads through MiXCR, storing one row per CDR3 protein. Here the sample spans some 130,000 distinct CDR3 sequences, roughly 80% being singletons. The germline V gene has CDR1 SEHNR and CDR2 FQNEAQ (reference sequence). V lost 2 bases to trimming and J lost 6 bases, with 13 bases between them. The CDR3 is 14 amino acids. This TCR was sampled from a human donor with multiple sclerosis. The chain couples TRBV7-9 to TRBJ1-2; TRBD1 might be the D (6 bases). Sequenced input: CD8+ T cells from PBMCs. The CDR3 here is CASSLSAGADGYTF. CDR3 nucleotides: TGTGCCAGCAGCTTATCTGCGGGGGCTGATGGCTACACCTTC.